The entry below describes one TCR beta chain. What it binds is not known. This record comes from a study of blood T cells in healthy people across ages. Whole-study results and caveats: Using unsorted PBMCs precluded a conclusive naive versus antigen-experienced comparison.

Germline loops: CDR1 MDHEN, CDR2 SYDVKM. V shed 5 bases and J shed 2 bases, with 13 bases lying between them. The CDR3 consists of 15 residues. A sample-barcoded 5' primer and a J-beta primer mix were used in a second PCR of roughly 7 to 12 cycles. Each TCR beta cDNA got a 12-nucleotide random molecular identifier. Every sample returned 2.5 million or more CDR3-containing paired-end reads. TCRdb re-called the 5' RACE reads with MiXCR, one entry per CDR3 protein. The data show roughly 1.7 million distinct CDR3 sequences, with about 32% seen just once and around 11% held by the top ten. The total RNA that was extracted per sample amounted to at least 6 micrograms.

This receptor was taken from a woman in her twenties or thirties in good health. The sequenced material came from blood. The V call is TRBV28, the J call TRBJ1-3; D may be TRBD1 (5 bases). CDR3 nucleotide sequence: TGTGCCAGCAGTACAACCCCCAGGGCTGGAAACACCATATATTTT. Translated: CASSTTPRAGNTIYF. Based on the CDR3 plus reference TRBV28 and TRBJ1-3, the full variable domain is DVKVTQSSRYLVKRTGEKVFLECVQDMDHENMFWYRQDPGLGLRLIYFSYDVKMKEKGDIPEGYSVSREKKERFSLILESASTNQTSMYLCASSTTPRAGNTIYFGEGSWLTVV.